This T cell receptor (beta chain) was sequenced during a study of cytomegalovirus exposure and HLA in healthy donors. The V segment lost 3 bases and the J segment 3 bases; nucleotides outside the gene matches: 4. Germline CDR1 and CDR2: SQVTM and ANQGSEA. This CDR3 has 13 residues. Vbeta (60) and Jbeta (13) primers were used in the PCR. Only in-frame clones appear in the TCRdb table, and some are missing; sequencing was by immunoSEQ multiplex PCR. The sample yields approximately 76,000 clones, 73% seen once. Sequencing was performed on PBMCs. This clonotype was obtained from a woman aged 40 to 50 in good health and CMV-seropositive. The V gene is TRBV29-1, the J gene TRBJ2-5, with 7 bases fitting TRBD1. The CDR3 loop is CSVETGWEETQYF. The CDR3 nucleotides are TGCAGCGTTGAGACAGGGTGGGAAGAGACCCAGTACTTC.